Listed here is a single T cell receptor (beta chain). The ends lost 9 bases at V and 8 bases at J; junction bases unmatched: 8. The CDR3 totals 13 residues. Germline V gene lookup returns CDR1 MNHEY and CDR2 SVGAGI. This specimen comes from a study of blood T cell repertoires in COVID-19. Across the study: Samples of COVID-19 (acute and convalescent) were obtained from the United States, Italy and Spain. Nucleic acid was either cDNA or gDNA, and it came from T cells, B-cell-depleted T cells, or PBMCs.

Some clones are missing from TCRdb's copy, which holds only in-frame ones; the method was immunoSEQ multiplex PCR. The sample yields tens of thousands of clones, over 80% seen once. The TCR sequence derives from a man older than 75 with active or convalescent COVID-19. The chain recombines TRBV6-5 with TRBJ1-4; 8 positions agree with TRBD1. The material sequenced was peripheral blood. The CDR3 here is CASTDRGREKLFF. In nucleotides, the CDR3 is TGTGCCAGTACCGACAGGGGAAGAGAAAAACTGTTTTTT.